Listed here are 21 T cell receptor beta chains from one sample, sequenced in a study of blood T cell repertoires in COVID-19. The method was immunoSEQ multiplex PCR; TCRdb's version includes in-frame clones alone and lacks a portion of them. This table has about 230,000 clones, approximately 82% appearing once. The sample taken for sequencing was peripheral blood. The receptors derive from a middle-aged man who had recovered from COVID-19.

The rearrangement joins TRBV27 to TRBJ2-2; no clear D. Trimming took off 4 bases at V and 4 bases at J, with 4 bases between the two ends. Germline V gene sequence: CDR1 MNHEY, CDR2 SMNVEV (reference sequence). The CDR3 has 12 amino acids. The CDR3 loop is CASSSLTGELFF. In nucleotides, the CDR3 is TGTGCCAGCAGTTCCCTCACCGGGGAGCTGTTTTTT.

The V and J genes are TRBV6-5 and TRBJ1-2; TRBD1 agrees at 7 bases. The CDR3 is 16 residues long. Germline V gene sequence: CDR1 MNHEY, CDR2 SVGAGI. With 0 bases clipped from V and 4 bases from J, the junction kept 8 bases outside the gene matches. This CDR3 is CASSYSGAGGFYGYTF. In DNA, the CDR3 is TGTGCCAGCAGTTACTCAGGGGCAGGGGGATTCTATGGCTACACCTTC.

The chain is built from TRBV14 and TRBJ2-3, with 7 bases identical to TRBD2. The CDR3 is made up of 13 amino acids. Germline V lookup: CDR1 SGHDN, CDR2 FVKESK. V was clipped by 0 bases and J by 6 bases; unmatched bases: 0. CDR3 loop: CASSQEGGDTQYF. The CDR3 region has the DNA TGTGCCAGCAGCCAAGAGGGGGGGGATACGCAGTATTTT.

J is TRBJ2-5 and V is TRBV12-3 or TRBV12-4; TRBD1 is a possible D gene (5 bases). The length of the CDR3 is 12 residues. V lost 1 base, J lost 6 bases, and 6 bases lay in between. The CDR3 coding sequence is TGTGCCAGCAGTTTAGACAGGAAGACCCAGTACTTC. Its protein product is CASSLDRKTQYF.

This clone was found once. The chain links TRBV11-2 to TRBJ1-2; TRBD1 is a possible D gene (5 bases). The CDR3 is 14 amino acids. Deletions cut 3 bases from V and 4 bases from J, with 12 bases between. CDR1 and CDR2 (germline): SGHAT, FQNNGV. The CDR3 sequence is CASSFTVGGYGYTF. DNA for the CDR3: TGTGCCAGCAGCTTTACGGTCGGGGGCTATGGCTACACCTTC. Complete variable domain (other parts from reference TRBV11-2 and TRBJ1-2): EAGVAQSPRYKIIEKRQSVAFWCNPISGHATLYWYQQILGQGPKLLIQFQNNGVVDDSQLPKDRFSAERLKGVDSTLKIQPAKLEDSAVYLCASSFTVGGYGYTFGSGTRLTVV.

The chain couples TRBV12-3 or TRBV12-4 to TRBJ2-7; 8 nucleotides match TRBD2. The CDR3 is 13 amino acids. Trimming took 10 bases from V and 1 from J; bases not matched to a gene: 6. The CDR3 region is CATKTSESYEQYF. CDR3 coding DNA: TGTGCCACCAAGACTAGCGAATCCTACGAGCAGTACTTC.

This clone has only a few counts. The J gene is TRBJ2-3, the V gene TRBV5-4; 7 bases align to TRBD1. Trimming removed 4 bases from V and 0 bases from J; junction bases left unmatched: 5. CDR1 and CDR2 (germline): SGHNT, YYREEE (reference sequence). The CDR3 has 15 amino acids. In DNA form, the CDR3 reads TGTGCCAGCAGCCCTGGACAGGCCAGCACAGATACGCAGTATTTT. As protein: CASSPGQASTDTQYF.

This clone was observed a handful of times. The chain joins TRBV2 to TRBJ1-6, with D hard to call. V dropped 0 bases and J dropped 2 bases, with 2 bases sitting between them. The CDR3 covers 14 residues. From germline, CDR1 is SNHLY and CDR2 FYNNEI. CDR3 sequence: CASSEATYNSPLHF. The DNA for the CDR3 is TGTGCCAGCAGTGAAGCCACCTATAATTCACCCCTCCACTTT.

This clone was observed a few times. This rearrangement joins TRBV6-2 or TRBV6-3 to TRBJ2-1, with D perhaps TRBD1 (6 bases). The CDR3 extends over 14 amino acids. V shed 4 bases and J shed 5 bases, with 12 bases lying between them. Germline values: CDR1 MNHEY, CDR2 SVGEGT. In DNA, the CDR3 is TGTGCCAGCAGTTTATCGGACAGCCACAATGAGCAGTTCTTC. It translates to CASSLSDSHNEQFF.

This chain uses TRBV19 with TRBJ2-1; 8 nucleotides align to TRBD2. Germline values: CDR1 LNHDA, CDR2 SQIVND (reference sequence). The CDR3 contains 13 residues. CDR3 protein: CATLAADYNEQFF. The CDR3 nucleotides read TGTGCGACACTAGCGGCCGATTACAATGAGCAGTTCTTC.

CDR3 nucleotide sequence: TGCAGCGTTTCTGGGAGGACCCTTTACAATGAGCAGTTCTTC. It yields the protein CSVSGRTLYNEQFF. J is TRBJ2-1 and V is TRBV29-1, with a possible D match to TRBD2 (6 bases). Trimming pared 5 bases from V and 4 bases from J, leaving 15 bases between. This CDR3 is built from 14 residues. From germline, CDR1 is SQVTM and CDR2 ANQGSEA.

This sequence joins TRBV11-3 and TRBJ1-1; D might be TRBD1 (5 bases). V was cut by 1 base and J by 4 bases, with 10 bases left in between. Germline V lookup: CDR1 SGHNT, CDR2 YENEEA. This CDR3 region has 14 residues. The CDR3 reads CASSLGADSTEAFF. The CDR3 DNA reads as TGTGCCAGCAGCTTAGGGGCAGACAGCACTGAAGCTTTCTTT.

The chain uses TRBV12-2 and TRBJ2-7; the table's D call of TRBD1 was not tested on the DNA. TRBV12-2 is given as a pseudogene. CDR3 length equals 17 residues. CDR3 nucleotides: TGTGCAAGTCGCTTAGCGGGGTCACCGGGACAAACCTACGAGCAGTACTTC. Translation gives CASRLAGSPGQTYEQYF.

The chain couples TRBV29-1 to TRBJ2-5; possible D gene TRBD1, 7 bases. Trimming took off 4 bases at V and 4 bases at J, with 13 bases between the two ends. The CDR3 is 13 residues long. The V gene's germline CDR1 is SQVTM and CDR2 ANQGSEA. The CDR3: CSVAFRGVETQYF. As DNA, the CDR3 is TGCAGCGTTGCGTTCAGGGGGGTAGAGACCCAGTACTTC. Based on the CDR3 plus reference TRBV29-1 and TRBJ2-5, the full variable domain is SAVISQKPSRDICQRGTSLTIQCQVDSQVTMMFWYRQQPGQSLTLIATANQGSEATYESGFVIDKFPISRPNLTFSTLTVSNMSPEDSSIYLCSVAFRGVETQYFGPGTRLLVL.

This clone was picked up a small number of times. This same CDR3 is encoded by further DNA sequences in the sample. The chain uses TRBV15 and TRBJ1-3; the D is unclear. This CDR3 spans 12 amino acids. The V gene's germline CDR1 is LNHNV and CDR2 YYDKDF (reference sequence). The V and J ends lost 3 bases and 7 bases respectively, with 7 bases between them. The DNA of the CDR3 is TGTGCCACCAGCAGGTCGGGGAACACCATATATTTT. It specifies CATSRSGNTIYF.

The chain couples TRBV15 to TRBJ2-5, with D perhaps matching TRBD2 (6 bases). Trimming cost V 1 base and J 4 bases, with 19 bases left between them. CDR1 is LNHNV and CDR2 is YYDKDF in the germline V gene (reference sequence). The CDR3 runs 17 residues. In nucleotides, the CDR3 is TGTGCCACCAGCAGAGGCCTTGGGGAGGCGGCGGGAGAGACCCAGTACTTC. It is translated as CATSRGLGEAAGETQYF.

The chain uses TRBV7-2 and TRBJ1-4; TRBD1 is a possible D gene (6 bases). The CDR3 sequence is 15 residues long. CDR1 is SGHTA and CDR2 is FQGNSA in the germline V gene. V was trimmed by 2 bases and J by 5 bases, leaving 12 bases between them. This CDR3 is CASSLLGTRNEKLFF. The CDR3 nucleotides are TGTGCCAGCAGCTTACTCGGGACAAGAAATGAAAAACTGTTTTTT.

The rearrangement links TRBV7-2 to TRBJ1-2; tentatively, D is TRBD1 (6 bases). Deletions cut 5 bases from V and 4 bases from J, with 17 bases between. Germline lookup yields CDR1 SGHTA and CDR2 FQGNSA. The CDR3 runs 15 residues. CDR3 region: CASSKDQGRGYGYTF. CDR3 DNA: TGTGCCAGCAGCAAAGACCAGGGGCGCGGCTATGGCTACACCTTC.

The V call is TRBV10-3, the J call TRBJ2-7; the match to TRBD1 covers 9 bases. This CDR3 comprises 12 residues. With V trimmed by 10 bases and J by 5 bases, 6 bases remained unmatched. The germline CDR1 and CDR2 sequences are ENHRY and SYGVKD. CDR3 DNA sequence: TGTGCCACGGGGGGACAGGGAAACGAGCAGTACTTC. Its translation is CATGGQGNEQYF.

The chain is built from TRBV6-6 and TRBJ2-1; TRBD1 aligns across 9 bases. CDR3 length: 14 residues. With V trimmed by 6 bases and J by 8 bases, 8 bases remained unmatched. Germline values: CDR1 MNHNY, CDR2 SVGAGI (reference sequence). The CDR3, as DNA: TGTGCCAGCAGGGACAGGGGAGGACACGATGAGCAGTTCTTC. It encodes CASRDRGGHDEQFF.

This clone was counted between two and nine times. The V call is TRBV6-5, the J call TRBJ2-5; D possibly corresponds to TRBD2 (5 bases). Trimming stripped 6 bases from V and 5 bases from J, with 10 bases between. This CDR3 is built from 12 residues. Per germline, CDR1 MNHEY and CDR2 SVGAGI. Here the CDR3 reads CASSSRGETQYF. Here the CDR3 DNA reads TGTGCCAGCAGCTCACGAGGGGAGACCCAGTACTTC.